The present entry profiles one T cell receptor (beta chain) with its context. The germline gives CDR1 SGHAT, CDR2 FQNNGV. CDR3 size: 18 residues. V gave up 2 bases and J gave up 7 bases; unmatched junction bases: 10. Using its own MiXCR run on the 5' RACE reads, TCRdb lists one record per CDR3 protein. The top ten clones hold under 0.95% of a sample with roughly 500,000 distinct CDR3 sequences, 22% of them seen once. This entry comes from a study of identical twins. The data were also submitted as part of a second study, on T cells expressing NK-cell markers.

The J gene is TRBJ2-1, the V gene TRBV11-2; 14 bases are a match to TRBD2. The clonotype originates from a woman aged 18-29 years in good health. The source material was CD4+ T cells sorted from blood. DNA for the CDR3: TGTGCCAGCAGCTTATTCGGAGTAGGACTAGCGGGAGGAAATGAGCAGTTCTTC. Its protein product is CASSLFGVGLAGGNEQFF. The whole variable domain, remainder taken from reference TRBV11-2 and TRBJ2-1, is EAGVAQSPRYKIIEKRQSVAFWCNPISGHATLYWYQQILGQGPKLLIQFQNNGVVDDSQLPKDRFSAERLKGVDSTLKIQPAKLEDSAVYLCASSLFGVGLAGGNEQFFGPGTRLTVL.